This record concerns one T cell receptor (beta chain) sequence. Its antigen is currently unknown. Healthy Caucasians from Russia aged about 6 to 100 served as donors. Isolated PBMCs totaled at least 6.5 million in each sample. A second PCR, run for roughly 7 to 12 cycles, used a sample-barcoded 5' primer plus a J-beta primer mix. Every single cDNA molecule received a tag from a template-switch adaptor with 12 random nucleotides. TCRdb itself ran the 5' RACE reads through MiXCR, one entry per CDR3 protein. Here the sample spans roughly 1.6 million distinct CDR3 sequences, 34% being singletons. These data come from a study of blood T cells in healthy people across ages. Study results and limitations: Across the age range, TCR beta diversity per million T cells fell in a roughly linear way.

The CDR3 length is 14 residues. In germline, CDR1 is SGHAT, CDR2 FQDESV (reference sequence). V gave up 5 bases and J gave up 2 bases, with 12 bases separating them. This TCR was recovered from a woman in her 30s in good health. V is TRBV11-1 and J is TRBJ2-5; perhaps TRBD1 as D (6 bases). The sample comprised blood. CDR3 DNA: TGTGCCAGCAGCGCGCGACAGGCACAAGAGACCCAGTACTTC. This translates into CASSARQAQETQYF.